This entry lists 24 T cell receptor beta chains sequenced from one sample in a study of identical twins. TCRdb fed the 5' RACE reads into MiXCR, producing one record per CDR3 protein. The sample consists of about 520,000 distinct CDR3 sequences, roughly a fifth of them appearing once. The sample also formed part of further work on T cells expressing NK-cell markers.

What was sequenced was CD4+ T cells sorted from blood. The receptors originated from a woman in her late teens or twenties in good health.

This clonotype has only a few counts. The CDR3 DNA is TGCAGTGCTAGAAACCCCAGGGAGATCGGAGAGACCCAGTACTTC. Translated: CSARNPREIGETQYF. The V call is TRBV20-1, the J call TRBJ2-5; possibly TRBD1 or TRBD2 for D (5 bases each). This CDR3 comprises 15 residues. V gave up 2 bases and J gave up 4 bases, with 17 bases separating them. Looked up from germline, CDR1 is DFQATT and CDR2 is SNEGSKA (reference sequence).

The CDR3 loop is CATLGASRDGPSTDTQYF. DNA for the CDR3: TGTGCCACCTTGGGCGCATCCCGGGACGGCCCTAGCACAGATACGCAGTATTTT. The V and J genes are TRBV10-3 and TRBJ2-3; tentatively, D is TRBD1 or TRBD2 (5 bases each). V was trimmed by 10 bases and J by 0 bases, leaving 26 bases between them. The CDR3 has 18 amino acids. CDR1 is ENHRY, CDR2 SYGVKD, per germline.

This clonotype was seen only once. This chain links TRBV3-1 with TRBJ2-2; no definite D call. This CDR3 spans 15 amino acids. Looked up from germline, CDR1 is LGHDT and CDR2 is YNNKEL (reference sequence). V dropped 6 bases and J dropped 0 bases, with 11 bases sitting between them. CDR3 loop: CASSPTLTNTGELFF. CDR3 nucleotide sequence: TGTGCCAGCAGTCCCACCCTTACGAACACCGGGGAGCTGTTTTTT.

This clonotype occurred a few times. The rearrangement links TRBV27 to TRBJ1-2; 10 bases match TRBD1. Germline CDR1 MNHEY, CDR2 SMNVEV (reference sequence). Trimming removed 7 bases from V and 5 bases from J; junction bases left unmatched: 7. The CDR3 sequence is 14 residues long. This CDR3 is CASKLDRGTYGYTF. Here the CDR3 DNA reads TGTGCCAGCAAGTTGGACAGGGGGACATATGGCTACACCTTC.

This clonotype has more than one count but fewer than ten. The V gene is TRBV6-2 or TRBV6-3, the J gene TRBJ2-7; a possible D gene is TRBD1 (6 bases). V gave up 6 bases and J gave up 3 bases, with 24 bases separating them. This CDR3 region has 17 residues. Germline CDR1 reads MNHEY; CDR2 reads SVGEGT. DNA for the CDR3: TGTGCCAGCAGCCCCGGGCAAGGACAGCCGAAGGGCTACGAGCAGTACTTC. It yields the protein CASSPGQGQPKGYEQYF.

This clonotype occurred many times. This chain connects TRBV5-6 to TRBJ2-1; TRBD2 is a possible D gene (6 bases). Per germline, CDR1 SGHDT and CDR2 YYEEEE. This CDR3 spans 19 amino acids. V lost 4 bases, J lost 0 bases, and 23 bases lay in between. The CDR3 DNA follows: TGTGCCAGCAGCCCCCCAAACAGAGTACGGGAGAGCTCCTACAATGAGCAGTTCTTC. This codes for CASSPPNRVRESSYNEQFF.

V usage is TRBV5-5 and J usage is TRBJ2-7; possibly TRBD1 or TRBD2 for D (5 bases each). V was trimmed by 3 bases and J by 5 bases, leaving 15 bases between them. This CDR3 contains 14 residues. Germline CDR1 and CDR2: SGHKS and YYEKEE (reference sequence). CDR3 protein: CASSSRSRDHEQYF. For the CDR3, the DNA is TGTGCCAGCAGCTCACGGAGCAGGGACCACGAGCAGTACTTC.

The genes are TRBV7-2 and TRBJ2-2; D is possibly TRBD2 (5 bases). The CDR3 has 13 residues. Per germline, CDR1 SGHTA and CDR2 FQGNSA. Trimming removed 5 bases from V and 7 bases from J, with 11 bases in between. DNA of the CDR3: TGTGCCAGCAGCAGTGTCGGGGTCGGGGAGCTGTTTTTT. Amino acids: CASSSVGVGELFF.

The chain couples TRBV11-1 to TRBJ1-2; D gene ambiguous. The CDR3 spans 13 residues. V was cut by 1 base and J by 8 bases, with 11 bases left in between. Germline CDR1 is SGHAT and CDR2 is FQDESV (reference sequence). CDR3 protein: CASSLVSWEGYTF. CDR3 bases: TGTGCCAGCAGCTTAGTCTCTTGGGAAGGCTACACCTTC.

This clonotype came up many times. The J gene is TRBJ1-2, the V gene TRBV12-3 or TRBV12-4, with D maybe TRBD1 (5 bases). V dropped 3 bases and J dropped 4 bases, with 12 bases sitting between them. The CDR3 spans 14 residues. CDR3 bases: TGTGCCAGCAGTTTGGGACGTCCCAGCTATGGCTACACCTTC. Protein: CASSLGRPSYGYTF.

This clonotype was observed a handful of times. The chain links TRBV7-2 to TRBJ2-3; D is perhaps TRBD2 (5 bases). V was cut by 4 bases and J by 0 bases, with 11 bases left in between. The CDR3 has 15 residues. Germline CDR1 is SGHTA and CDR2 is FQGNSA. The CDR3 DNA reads TGTGCCAGCAGCTCCCGGGGAAAGAGCACAGATACGCAGTATTTT. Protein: CASSSRGKSTDTQYF.

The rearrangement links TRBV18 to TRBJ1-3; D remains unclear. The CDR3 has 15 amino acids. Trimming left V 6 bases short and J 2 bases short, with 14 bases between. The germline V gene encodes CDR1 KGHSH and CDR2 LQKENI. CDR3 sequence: CASSQSRTPGNTIYF. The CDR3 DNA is TGTGCCAGCTCCCAATCCCGGACTCCTGGAAACACCATATATTTT.

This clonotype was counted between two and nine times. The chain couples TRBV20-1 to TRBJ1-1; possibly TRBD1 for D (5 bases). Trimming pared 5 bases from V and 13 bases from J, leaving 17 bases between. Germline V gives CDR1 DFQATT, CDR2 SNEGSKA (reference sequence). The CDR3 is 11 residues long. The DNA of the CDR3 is TGCAGTGCTGCCACCAGGTTGCAGGGTTTCTTT. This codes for CSAATRLQGFF.

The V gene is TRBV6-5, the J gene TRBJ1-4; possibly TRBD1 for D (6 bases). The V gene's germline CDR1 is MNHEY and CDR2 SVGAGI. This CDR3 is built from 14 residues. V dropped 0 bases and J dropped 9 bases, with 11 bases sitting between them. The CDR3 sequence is CASSYSWTDKKLFF. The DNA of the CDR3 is TGTGCCAGCAGTTACTCGTGGACAGACAAAAAACTGTTTTTT.

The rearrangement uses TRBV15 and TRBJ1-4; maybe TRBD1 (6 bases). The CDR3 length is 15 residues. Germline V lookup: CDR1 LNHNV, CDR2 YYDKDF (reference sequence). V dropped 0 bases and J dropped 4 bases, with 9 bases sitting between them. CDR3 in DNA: TGTGCCACCAGCAGAGATGGCAGGGGTAATGAAAAACTGTTTTTT. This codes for CATSRDGRGNEKLFF.

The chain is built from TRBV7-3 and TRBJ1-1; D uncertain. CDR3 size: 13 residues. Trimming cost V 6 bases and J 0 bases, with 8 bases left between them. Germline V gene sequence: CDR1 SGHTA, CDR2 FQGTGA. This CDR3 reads CASSRNMNTEAFF. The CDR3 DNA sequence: TGTGCCAGCAGTCGTAATATGAACACTGAAGCTTTCTTT.

CDR3 nucleotides: TGCAGTGCTCCCGGGCGGGAGGGCTACGAGCAGTACTTC. This encodes CSAPGREGYEQYF. The chain combines TRBV20-1 with TRBJ2-7; TRBD2 matches 9 bases. The CDR3 contains 13 residues. Germline V lookup: CDR1 DFQATT, CDR2 SNEGSKA (reference sequence). Trimming took 5 bases from V and 3 from J; bases not matched to a gene: 5.

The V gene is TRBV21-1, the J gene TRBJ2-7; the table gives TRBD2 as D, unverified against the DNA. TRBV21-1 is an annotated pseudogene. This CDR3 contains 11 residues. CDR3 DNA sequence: TGTGCCAGCAGGGCGGGCTACGAGCAGTACTTC. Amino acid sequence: CASRAGYEQYF.

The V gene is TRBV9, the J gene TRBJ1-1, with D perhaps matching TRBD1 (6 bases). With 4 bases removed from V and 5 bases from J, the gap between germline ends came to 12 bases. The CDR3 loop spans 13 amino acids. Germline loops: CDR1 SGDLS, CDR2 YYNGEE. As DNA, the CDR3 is TGTGCCAGCAGCACCGGACAGAGAACTGAAGCTTTCTTT. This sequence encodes CASSTGQRTEAFF.

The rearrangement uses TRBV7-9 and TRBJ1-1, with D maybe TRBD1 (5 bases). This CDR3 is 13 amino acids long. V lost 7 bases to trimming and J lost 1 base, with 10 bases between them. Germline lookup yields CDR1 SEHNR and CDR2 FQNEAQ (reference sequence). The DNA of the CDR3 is TGTGCCAGCACCAATACAGGGAACACTGAAGCTTTCTTT. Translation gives CASTNTGNTEAFF.

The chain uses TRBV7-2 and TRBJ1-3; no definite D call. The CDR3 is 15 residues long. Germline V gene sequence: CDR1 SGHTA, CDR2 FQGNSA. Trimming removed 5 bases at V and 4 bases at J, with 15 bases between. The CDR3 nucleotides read TGTGCCAGCAGCCCGGACGCGGCAACAGGAAACACCATATATTTT. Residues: CASSPDAATGNTIYF.

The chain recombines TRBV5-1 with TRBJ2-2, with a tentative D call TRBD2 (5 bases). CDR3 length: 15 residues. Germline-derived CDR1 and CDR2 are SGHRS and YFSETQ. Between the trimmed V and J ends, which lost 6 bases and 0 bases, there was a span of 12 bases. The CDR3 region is CASTIGLSNTGELFF. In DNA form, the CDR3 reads TGCGCCAGCACTATCGGACTTTCGAACACCGGGGAGCTGTTTTTT.

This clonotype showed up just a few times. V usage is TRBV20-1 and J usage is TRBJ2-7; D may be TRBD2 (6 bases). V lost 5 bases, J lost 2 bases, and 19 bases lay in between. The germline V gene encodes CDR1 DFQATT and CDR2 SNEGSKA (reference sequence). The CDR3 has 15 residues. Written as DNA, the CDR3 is TGCAGTGCTCCGGATCCAGCGGGCCCGGCCTACGAGCAGTACTTC. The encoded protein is CSAPDPAGPAYEQYF.

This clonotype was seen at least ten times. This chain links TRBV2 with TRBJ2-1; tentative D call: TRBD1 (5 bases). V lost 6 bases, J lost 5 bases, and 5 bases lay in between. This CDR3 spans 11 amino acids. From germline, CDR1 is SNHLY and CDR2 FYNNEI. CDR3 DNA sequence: TGTGCCAGCAGAGGGGACAATGAGCAGTTCTTC. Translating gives CASRGDNEQFF.